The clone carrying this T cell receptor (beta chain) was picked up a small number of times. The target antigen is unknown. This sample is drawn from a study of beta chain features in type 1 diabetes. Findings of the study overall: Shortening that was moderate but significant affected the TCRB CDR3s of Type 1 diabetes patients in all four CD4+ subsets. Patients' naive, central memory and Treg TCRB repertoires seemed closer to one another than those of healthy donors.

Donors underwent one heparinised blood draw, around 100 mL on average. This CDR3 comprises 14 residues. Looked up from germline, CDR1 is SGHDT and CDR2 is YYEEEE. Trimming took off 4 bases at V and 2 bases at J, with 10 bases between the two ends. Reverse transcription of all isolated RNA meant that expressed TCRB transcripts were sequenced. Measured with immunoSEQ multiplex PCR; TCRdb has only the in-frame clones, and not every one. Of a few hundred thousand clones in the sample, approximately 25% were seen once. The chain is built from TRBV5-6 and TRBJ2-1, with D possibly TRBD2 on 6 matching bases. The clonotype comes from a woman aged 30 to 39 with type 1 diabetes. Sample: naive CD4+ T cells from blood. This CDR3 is CASSTSSTYNEQFF. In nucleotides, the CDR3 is TGTGCCAGCAGCACTAGCTCCACCTACAATGAGCAGTTCTTC.